This is a list of T cell receptor beta chains from one sample in a study of blood T cell repertoires in COVID-19. Libraries were prepared by immunoSEQ multiplex PCR; TCRdb keeps only in-frame clonotypes and omits some of them. The table shows a few hundred thousand clones, with 85% to 90% occurring only once. Sequences were obtained from PBMCs or T cells enriched from blood (not recorded which). The receptors come from a woman aged 18-29 years who had recovered from COVID-19. The CDR3 runs from the conserved cysteine through the conserved F or W. The D gene is left open where the match is weak. Only some rows state a clone size, as once, few, many or a class for expanded clones.

>TRBJ2-5|TRBV5-3|.|once
TGTGCCAGAAGCTTGGTGGGCCGGGGGAGAGAGACCCAGTACTTC
CARSLVGRGRETQYF
>TRBJ1-6|TRBV5-1|TRBD1|.
TGCGCCAGCCGGGACAGGGAACGATCACCCCTCCACTTT
CASRDRERSPLHF
>TRBJ2-2|TRBV20-1|TRBD2|few
TGCAGTGCTAGTCCCTCGGGGGGTGGAACCGGGGAGCTGTTTTTT
CSASPSGGGTGELFF
>TRBJ1-5|TRBV11-2|TRBD1|.
TGTGCCAGCAGCTTATCAGGCAGGGGGGATCAGCCCCAGCATTTT
CASSLSGRGDQPQHF
>TRBJ2-7|TRBV18|TRBD1|.
TGTGCCAGCTCAGGGACAGGGAGCTCCTACGAGCAGTACTTC
CASSGTGSSYEQYF
>TRBJ2-1|TRBV7-9|TRBD1|once
TGTGCCAGCAGCGACCCCCGGGACAGCAATGAGCAGTTCTTC
CASSDPRDSNEQFF
>TRBJ2-5|TRBV5-1|TRBD1|.
TGCGCCAGCAGCTATGGGGGACAGCAACAAGAGACCCAGTACTTC
CASSYGGQQQETQYF
>TRBJ1-1|TRBV9|.|.
TGTGCCAGCACCCCCGACGGGGTGAGCACTGAAGCTTTCTTT
CASTPDGVSTEAFF
>TRBJ2-7|TRBV7-2|TRBD1|.
TGTGCCAGCAGCCCCTTCGAGGACAGGGCCACCTACGAGCAGTACTTC
CASSPFEDRATYEQYF
>TRBJ2-7|TRBV18|TRBD1|.
TGTGCCAGCTCCCTTTCACAGGGGGAGCAGTACTTC
CASSLSQGEQYF
>TRBJ1-1|TRBV30|TRBD1|once
TGTGCCTGGAGTAAGGGGACAGATGCTCATGAAGCTTTCTTT
CAWSKGTDAHEAFF
>TRBJ1-1|TRBV9|TRBD1|.
TGTGCCAGCAGCGTAGTGGACAGGGGGAACACTGAAGCTTTCTTT
CASSVVDRGNTEAFF
>TRBJ1-2|TRBV4-1|.|.
TGCGCCAGCAGCCAAGACCTACCTACGGGGGCTAACTATGGCTACACCTTC
CASSQDLPTGANYGYTF
>TRBJ2-5|TRBV27|.|.
TGTGCCAGCAGTTCTGGCCAAATGATGGAGACCCAGTACTTC
CASSSGQMMETQYF
>TRBJ1-2|TRBV28|.|.
TGTGCCAGCAGTCCATGGGCCACTAACTATGGCTACACCTTC
CASSPWATNYGYTF
>TRBJ2-4|TRBV10-1|TRBD1|.
TGCGCCAGCAGTGGACAGGGCTGGGACATTCAGTACTTC
CASSGQGWDIQYF
>TRBJ2-3|TRBV5-5|.|.
TGTGCCAGCAGCTTGGAGGAGGGAGATACGCAGTATTTT
CASSLEEGDTQYF
>TRBJ1-1|TRBV25-1|TRBD1|.
TGTGCCAGCAGTGAGAGGGGGCGCAGGAACACTGAAGCTTTCTTT
CASSERGRRNTEAFF
>TRBJ1-2|TRBV7-3|.|few
TGTGCCAGCAGCTTACATGAGAAGGGGTATGGCTACACCTTC
CASSLHEKGYGYTF
>TRBJ1-2|TRBV7-9|TRBD1|.
TGTGCCGGAGAACCAAGGACAGGGGAATTTGGTGGCTACACCTTC
CAGEPRTGEFGGYTF
>TRBJ1-2|TRBV28|TRBD1|.
TGTGCCAGCTCCGGACAGGGGGTGGGCTATGGCTACACCTTC
CASSGQGVGYGYTF
>TRBJ2-1|TRBV30|.|.
TGTGCCTGGCGGGTAGGGGAATACAATGAGCAGTTCTTC
CAWRVGEYNEQFF
>TRBJ2-7|TRBV2|.|.
TGTGCCAGCAGGGCGGGATACGAGCAGTACTTC
CASRAGYEQYF